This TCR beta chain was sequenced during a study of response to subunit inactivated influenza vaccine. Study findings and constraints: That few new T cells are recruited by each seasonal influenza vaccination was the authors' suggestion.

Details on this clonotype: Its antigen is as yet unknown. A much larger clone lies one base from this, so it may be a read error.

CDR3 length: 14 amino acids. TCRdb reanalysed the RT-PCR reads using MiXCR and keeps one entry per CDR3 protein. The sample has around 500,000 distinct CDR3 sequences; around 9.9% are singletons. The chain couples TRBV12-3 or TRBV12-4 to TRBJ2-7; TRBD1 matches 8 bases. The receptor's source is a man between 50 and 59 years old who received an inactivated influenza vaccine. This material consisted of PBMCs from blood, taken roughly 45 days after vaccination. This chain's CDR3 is CASRLGQALHEQHF. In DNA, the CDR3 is TGTGCCAGCAGACTGGGACAGGCTTTACACGAGCAGCACTTC.